The 19 T cell receptor beta chains presented below share a single source sample, sequenced in a study of CD8 T cells in Susac syndrome (dated by TCRdb to the late 2010s). The library was produced with the immunoSEQ multiplex PCR assay. RNA was extracted with the RNeasy kit and roughly 0.45 to 1 ug was reverse transcribed using random hexamers. The public reads were run again by TCRdb, first through fastp at Q25 and then through MiXCR, and only productive beta chains were kept. Each record represents a unique CDR3 protein, reported with the most common genes and DNA among its rows. The sample table records roughly 200,000 distinct CDR3 sequences; approximately 96% of these occur just once. The ten most abundant clones make up under 0.095% of the sample. What was sequenced was CD4+ T cells from PBMCs. The source of these receptors is a human donor with multiple sclerosis.

This chain links TRBV29-1 with TRBJ2-7; 7 bases line up with TRBD1. The CDR3 spans 13 residues. V shed 6 bases and J 2 bases; nucleotides not matched to a gene: 7. The germline CDR1 and CDR2 sequences are SQVTM and ANQGSEA. The CDR3: CSVLTGRTYEQYF. CDR3 nucleotide sequence: TGCAGCGTCCTGACAGGGCGTACCTACGAGCAGTACTTC.

The rearrangement links TRBV11-2 to TRBJ2-1, with D possibly matching TRBD2 (6 bases). This CDR3 contains 14 residues. CDR1 is SGHAT, CDR2 FQNNGV, per germline. Between the trimmed V and J ends, which lost 4 bases and 9 bases, there was a span of 16 bases. The CDR3: CASSYQRVGGEQFF. The CDR3 bases are TGTGCCAGCAGCTACCAGCGGGTTGGGGGTGAGCAGTTCTTC.

The genes are TRBV2 and TRBJ2-4, with D uncertain. Germline CDR1 SNHLY, CDR2 FYNNEI. CDR3 length: 15 amino acids. V shed 4 bases and J shed 1 base, with 11 bases lying between them. The CDR3 DNA follows: TGTGCCAGCAGTGGCCGTTATGGGGCCAAAAACATTCAGTACTTC. This encodes CASSGRYGAKNIQYF. The whole variable domain, filled in from reference TRBV2 and TRBJ2-4, reads EPEVTQTPSHQVTQMGQEVILRCVPISNHLYFYWYRQILGQKVEFLVSFYNNEISEKSEIFDDQFSVERPDGSNFTLKIRSTKLEDSAMYFCASSGRYGAKNIQYFGAGTRLSVL.

The chain uses TRBV18 and TRBJ2-7; D call uncertain. CDR3 length: 11 residues. Between the trimmed V and J ends, which lost 6 bases and 2 bases, there was a span of 5 bases. Per the germline V gene, CDR1 is KGHSH and CDR2 is LQKENI. CDR3 nucleotide sequence: TGTGCCAGCTCCCCGGCCTACGAGCAGTACTTC. Translating gives CASSPAYEQYF.

J is TRBJ2-2 and V is TRBV29-1; 10 bases are a match to TRBD2. The CDR3 runs 14 residues. With 4 bases clipped from V and 6 bases from J, the junction kept 5 bases outside the gene matches. Germline values: CDR1 SQVTM, CDR2 ANQGSEA. CDR3 amino acids: CSVVLAGQSGELFF. The CDR3 nucleotides are TGCAGCGTTGTACTAGCGGGGCAGTCCGGGGAGCTGTTTTTT.

The chain's CDR3 is CSPKDPSTDTQYF. The CDR3 nucleotides read TGCAGTCCTAAGGACCCGAGCACAGATACGCAGTATTTT. The rearrangement joins TRBV20-1 to TRBJ2-3; D call uncertain. CDR3 size: 13 residues. Trimming stripped 8 bases from V and 0 bases from J, with 12 bases between. The germline V gene encodes CDR1 DFQATT and CDR2 SNEGSKA (reference sequence).

The chain recombines TRBV18 with TRBJ2-5; the D gene is possibly TRBD1 (6 bases). The germline gives CDR1 KGHSH, CDR2 LQKENI. Trimming took off 4 bases at V and 4 bases at J, with 13 bases between the two ends. The CDR3 has 14 residues. CDR3: CASSLIRGGETQYF. The CDR3 DNA is TGTGCCAGCTCACTCATCAGGGGTGGAGAGACCCAGTACTTC. Full variable domain (missing parts from reference TRBV18 and TRBJ2-5): NAGVMQNPRHLVRRRGQEARLRCSPMKGHSHVYWYRQLPEEGLKFMVYLQKENIIDESGMPKERFSAEFPKEGPSILRIQQVVRGDSAAYFCASSLIRGGETQYFGPGTRLLVL.

A single count supports this clonotype. The rearrangement joins TRBV20-1 to TRBJ1-1; no firm D call. Trimming left V 6 bases short and J 4 bases short, with 15 bases between. Per germline, CDR1 DFQATT and CDR2 SNEGSKA (reference sequence). This CDR3 is 13 amino acids long. The CDR3, as DNA: TGCAGTGCGCCAGGAGATGCGGCCACTGAAGCTTTCTTT. This gives the protein CSAPGDAATEAFF.

This rearrangement joins TRBV20-1 to TRBJ2-1, with a possible D match to TRBD1 (6 bases). V was clipped by 3 bases and J by 5 bases, with 14 bases between them. This CDR3 spans 14 amino acids. In germline, CDR1 is DFQATT, CDR2 SNEGSKA (reference sequence). In nucleotides, the CDR3 is TGCAGTGCTAGCCCACAGGGATCCCACAATGAGCAGTTCTTC. Translated: CSASPQGSHNEQFF.

The sample holds one count of this clonotype. V is TRBV27 and J is TRBJ1-2; D is uncertain. Trimming shortened V by 0 bases and J by 8 bases, and 16 bases separated the two germline ends. The CDR3 consists of 15 residues. The germline V gene encodes CDR1 MNHEY and CDR2 SMNVEV (reference sequence). The CDR3 nucleotides are TGTGCCAGCAGTTTATCGATATCCAGCACGCAAGGCTACACCTTC. It translates to CASSLSISSTQGYTF.

The chain has TRBV28 and TRBJ2-1; D remains unclear. This CDR3 has 12 residues. Trimming stripped 5 bases from V and 7 bases from J, with 9 bases between. CDR1 is MDHEN and CDR2 is SYDVKM in the germline V gene. The CDR3 nucleotides are TGTGCCAGCAGTGGCTTGGGGAATGAGCAGTTCTTC. Protein product: CASSGLGNEQFF.

This clonotype was recorded once. J is TRBJ1-2 and V is TRBV12-3 or TRBV12-4, with a possible D match to TRBD1 (6 bases). The CDR3 runs to 15 residues. V lost 5 bases, J lost 1 base, and 14 bases lay in between. The CDR3 is CASSADSGNNYGYTF. The CDR3 bases are TGTGCCAGCAGTGCGGACAGCGGGAATAACTATGGCTACACCTTC.

This rearrangement joins TRBV20-1 to TRBJ1-2, with D possibly TRBD1 on 5 matching bases. This CDR3 is 13 amino acids long. Trimming stripped 3 bases from V and 4 bases from J, with 12 bases between. Germline CDR1 and CDR2: DFQATT and SNEGSKA (reference sequence). The CDR3 reads CSASPQGSYGYTF. The CDR3 DNA sequence: TGCAGTGCTAGTCCCCAGGGTTCCTATGGCTACACCTTC.

The J gene is TRBJ1-6, the V gene TRBV6-6; no clear D. The germline V gene encodes CDR1 MNHNY and CDR2 SVGAGI (reference sequence). This CDR3 has 14 amino acids. Trimming took 10 bases from V and 7 from J, leaving 17 bases between them. CDR3 sequence: CAIGETGSNSPLHF. DNA for the CDR3: TGTGCCATCGGGGAAACCGGGTCGAATTCACCCCTCCACTTT.

The rearrangement links TRBV27 to TRBJ2-7; TRBD2 matches at 8 bases. With 6 bases clipped from V and 2 bases from J, the junction kept 6 bases outside the gene matches. CDR1 is MNHEY and CDR2 is SMNVEV in the germline V gene (reference sequence). This CDR3 spans 14 amino acids. For the CDR3, the DNA is TGTGCCAGCAGAGTTCGGGGGGGCACCTACGAGCAGTACTTC. Residues: CASRVRGGTYEQYF.

The table lists this clonotype with a count of one. CDR3 in amino acids: CAWSAFSGLAGVGQYF. The CDR3 region has the DNA TGTGCCTGGAGTGCCTTCTCGGGACTAGCGGGGGTGGGACAGTACTTC. The chain joins TRBV30 to TRBJ2-5; TRBD2 matches 14 bases. The CDR3 runs 16 residues. Germline CDR1 reads GTSNPN; CDR2 reads SVGIG (reference sequence). The V segment lost 1 base and the J segment 11 bases; nucleotides outside the gene matches: 12.

V usage is TRBV7-9 and J usage is TRBJ2-1; D is unclear. This CDR3 has 12 residues. Germline loops: CDR1 SEHNR, CDR2 FQNEAQ (reference sequence). V lost 7 bases to trimming and J lost 9 bases, with 13 bases between them. The CDR3 loop is CASNISVAEQFF. The DNA for the CDR3 is TGTGCCAGCAACATTAGTGTAGCTGAGCAGTTCTTC.

The V gene is TRBV29-1, the J gene TRBJ1-4, with D unclear. V was pared by 4 bases and J by 8 bases, with 14 bases between. The CDR3 is 13 residues long. Germline V CDR1 and CDR2: SQVTM, ANQGSEA. CDR3 protein: CSVGPGTREKLFF. CDR3 in DNA: TGCAGCGTTGGACCGGGAACTAGGGAAAAACTGTTTTTT. Complete variable domain (other parts from reference TRBV29-1 and TRBJ1-4): SAVISQKPSRDICQRGTSLTIQCQVDSQVTMMFWYRQQPGQSLTLIATANQGSEATYESGFVIDKFPISRPNLTFSTLTVSNMSPEDSSIYLCSVGPGTREKLFFGSGTQLSVL.

This chain links TRBV3-1 with TRBJ2-3; maybe TRBD1 (6 bases). V dropped 4 bases and J dropped 2 bases, with 16 bases sitting between them. There are 16 residues in the CDR3. In germline, CDR1 is LGHDT, CDR2 YNNKEL (reference sequence). CDR3 sequence (DNA): TGTGCCAGCAGCCTAGGTTTCGACAGGAACACAGATACGCAGTATTTT. Translated: CASSLGFDRNTDTQYF.